A single sample is the source of the 25 T cell receptor beta chains below, sequenced in a study of Ad26.COV2.S vaccination and SARS-CoV-2 variants. Specified treatment: some 20 received Ad26.COV2.S at low or high dose, single or two shots; 5 received placebo; per-sample allocation not given. The samples date from day 63 after the first vaccine or placebo injection. Some clones are missing from TCRdb's copy, which holds only in-frame ones; the method was immunoSEQ multiplex PCR. The sample carries about half a million clones, 89% recorded once. The input for sequencing was peripheral blood, taken in a trial of Ad26.COV2.S vaccine versus placebo. These receptors all come from a person between 18 and 65 years old who received the Ad26.COV2.S COVID-19 vaccine or a placebo.

The genes are TRBV28 and TRBJ2-1, with TRBD2 matching over 13 bases. From germline, CDR1 is MDHEN and CDR2 SYDVKM. This CDR3 has 14 amino acids. After removal of 10 bases from V and 6 bases from J, the junction contained 6 bases not matched to a gene. CDR3 DNA sequence: TGTGCCACCCTACTAGCGGGAGGGTTCAATGAGCAGTTCTTC. Translated: CATLLAGGFNEQFF. The variable domain in full, completed from reference TRBV28 and TRBJ2-1, reads DVKVTQSSRYLVKRTGEKVFLECVQDMDHENMFWYRQDPGLGLRLIYFSYDVKMKEKGDIPEGYSVSREKKERFSLILESASTNQTSMYLCATLLAGGFNEQFFGPGTRLTVL.

V and J are TRBV30 and TRBJ1-2, with D perhaps matching TRBD1 (5 bases). Trimming pared 1 base from V and 5 bases from J, leaving 14 bases between. The CDR3 has 14 residues. Germline values: CDR1 GTSNPN, CDR2 SVGIG (reference sequence). The CDR3, as DNA: TGTGCCTGGAGTGGGGGCTTCCTCTTATATGGCTACACCTTC. The encoded protein is CAWSGGFLLYGYTF.

The J gene is TRBJ1-1, the V gene TRBV4-1, with no clear D. Trimming removed 1 base from V and 0 bases from J, with 9 bases in between. Looked up from germline, CDR1 is MGHRA and CDR2 is YSYEKL. CDR3 length: 15 residues. The CDR3 coding sequence is TGCGCCAGCAGCCAAGGACACAACATGAACACTGAAGCTTTCTTT. Its protein is CASSQGHNMNTEAFF.

This clone occurred a few times. In DNA, the CDR3 is TGTGCCAGCAGCTTGGCCGCTGAGTACGAGCAGTACTTC. Protein sequence: CASSLAAEYEQYF. V and J are TRBV5-5 and TRBJ2-7, with unresolved D. CDR3 size: 13 residues. CDR1 and CDR2 from the germline V gene are SGHKS and YYEKEE (reference sequence). The V end lost 0 bases, the J end lost 4 bases, and 8 bases lay between the germline ends.

V usage is TRBV3-1 (or the pseudogene TRBV3-2) and J usage is TRBJ2-7; D is perhaps TRBD1 or TRBD2 (5 bases each). The V end was cut by 1 base, the J end by 0 bases, with 13 bases between. CDR1 is LGHDT, CDR2 YNNKEL, per germline (reference sequence). This CDR3 spans 16 amino acids. CDR3 nucleotide sequence: TGTGCCAGCAGCCAAGGGGTCGGGACGAGCTCCTACGAGCAGTACTTC. Its translation: CASSQGVGTSSYEQYF.

Here the CDR3 DNA reads TGCGCCAGCAGTCAATCCCCGGGACAGGCTGCAGCTTTCTTT. Amino acid sequence: CASSQSPGQAAAFF. The chain links TRBV23-1 to TRBJ1-1, with TRBD1 identical over 8 bases. TRBV23-1 is classed as an ORF, of uncertain function. V dropped 0 bases and J dropped 10; count of bases not matched to a gene: 7. The CDR3 has 14 amino acids.

Details on this clone: The same CDR3 can be traced to other DNA sequences in this sample. The gene calls are TRBV7-9 and TRBJ2-1; D uncertain. V lost 1 base and J 7 bases, leaving 5 bases between the germline ends. The CDR3 is made up of 12 amino acids. The germline V gene encodes CDR1 SEHNR and CDR2 FQNEAQ (reference sequence). The CDR3 DNA sequence: TGTGCCAGCAGCTTAGGCGTTAATGAGCAGTTCTTC. Translation: CASSLGVNEQFF.

This clone was recorded a few times. The gene calls are TRBV14 and TRBJ1-3; D not resolved. This CDR3 contains 12 residues. The ends were cut back, 4 bases at V and 8 bases at J, with 9 bases in the middle. Germline CDR1 is SGHDN and CDR2 is FVKESK. The CDR3 DNA sequence: TGTGCCAGCAGCCTATTCGCGGACACCATATATTTT. This sequence encodes CASSLFADTIYF.

This rearrangement joins TRBV4-1 to TRBJ1-5; no reliable D call. The germline V and J ends were trimmed by 1 base and 2 bases, with 6 bases remaining between them. CDR3 size: 14 residues. The germline V gene encodes CDR1 MGHRA and CDR2 YSYEKL. CDR3 DNA: TGCGCCAGCAGCCAAGCCTCGGGCAATCAGCCCCAGCATTTT. Translated: CASSQASGNQPQHF.

The chain has TRBV27 and TRBJ2-1; 13 bases are a match to TRBD2. The germline CDR1 and CDR2 sequences are MNHEY and SMNVEV (reference sequence). Trimming removed 7 bases from V and 8 bases from J; junction bases left unmatched: 8. There are 15 residues in the CDR3. The CDR3 nucleotides are TGTGCCAGCAAAACAGGACTAGCGGGAGCTCATGAGCAGTTCTTC. As protein: CASKTGLAGAHEQFF.

Only a few counts were recorded for this clone. This specimen includes other DNA sequences encoding the same CDR3. The V gene is TRBV5-4, the J gene TRBJ2-3; 12 nucleotides align to TRBD2. CDR3 size: 16 residues. V lost 1 base to trimming and J lost 4 bases; unmatched junction nucleotides: 4. CDR1 SGHNT and CDR2 YYREEE come from the germline V gene (reference sequence). The CDR3 coding sequence is TGTGCCAGCAGCTTGCTCCTAGCGGGGGGGTCAGATACGCAGTATTTT. This gives the protein CASSLLLAGGSDTQYF.

CDR3 sequence reads: CASSLGTGLSNQPQHF. CDR3 in DNA: TGTGCCAGCAGCTTGGGGACAGGACTTAGCAATCAGCCCCAGCATTTT. V gene TRBV5-5 combines with J gene TRBJ1-5, with 7 nucleotides matching TRBD1. The CDR3 loop spans 16 amino acids. The trim removed 0 bases at V and 0 bases at J, leaving 3 bases unmatched. Germline loops: CDR1 SGHKS, CDR2 YYEKEE (reference sequence).

The rearrangement links TRBV18 to TRBJ1-1; D possibly corresponds to TRBD1 (6 bases). Germline assignment: CDR1 KGHSH and CDR2 LQKENI. V dropped 3 bases and J dropped 4 bases, with 24 bases sitting between them. There are 18 residues in the CDR3. In nucleotides, the CDR3 is TGTGCCAGCTCACCCCCCGCGGCAGGGGAAGGATTCGGCACTGAAGCTTTCTTT. It yields the protein CASSPPAAGEGFGTEAFF.

This chain links TRBV6-5 with TRBJ2-3; a weak D match, TRBD2 (6 bases). The V gene lost 2 bases and the J gene lost 2 bases, with 11 bases spanning the gap. The germline gives CDR1 MNHEY, CDR2 SVGAGI. The CDR3 consists of 15 residues. The CDR3 reads CASSYGRGFTDTQYF. The CDR3 nucleotides read TGTGCCAGCAGTTACGGGCGGGGATTCACAGATACGCAGTATTTT.

The rearrangement uses TRBV19 and TRBJ1-3; 9 bases are shared with TRBD1. The CDR3 consists of 15 residues. The V gene's germline CDR1 is LNHDA and CDR2 SQIVND (reference sequence). Trimming cost V 9 bases and J 3 bases; bases outside gene matches: 9. The CDR3, as DNA: TGTGCCAGCGCCGTGGACAGGGGAAGTGGAAACACCATATATTTT. Translated, it gives CASAVDRGSGNTIYF.

The genes are TRBV4-3 and TRBJ1-1; 8 positions agree with TRBD1. The junction had 7 bases not matched to a gene; V was cut back by 3 bases and J by 1 base. The CDR3 contains 16 residues. Germline V gene data show CDR1 as LGHNA and CDR2 as YSLEER. The CDR3, as DNA: TGCGCCAGCAGCCATACCCAGGGGGCAGGGAACACTGAAGCTTTCTTT. It specifies CASSHTQGAGNTEAFF.

The rearrangement links TRBV25-1 to TRBJ2-5; D is uncertain. Trimming removed 4 bases at V and 5 bases at J, with 11 bases between. Germline V gene sequence: CDR1 MGHDK, CDR2 SYGVNS. The CDR3 is 13 residues long. For the CDR3, the DNA is TGTGCCAGCAGTGCTCCCATAAGGGAGACCCAGTACTTC. Translation: CASSAPIRETQYF. Combining the CDR3 with reference TRBV25-1 and TRBJ2-5 gives the whole variable domain EADIYQTPRYLVIGTGKKITLECSQTMGHDKMYWYQQDPGMELHLIHYSYGVNSTEKGDLSSESTVSRIRTEHFPLTLESARPSHTSQYLCASSAPIRETQYFGPGTRLLVL.

V and J are TRBV6-2 or TRBV6-3 and TRBJ2-1; D not certain. V lost 2 bases and J 14 bases, leaving 13 bases between the germline ends. Germline V lookup: CDR1 MNHEY, CDR2 SVGEGT. The CDR3 has 12 residues. CDR3: CASSYRASRKFF. CDR3 DNA sequence: TGTGCCAGCAGTTACCGGGCATCTAGGAAGTTCTTC.

The rearrangement links TRBV2 to TRBJ2-7; the D gene is possibly TRBD2 (6 bases). Trimming shortened V by 8 bases and J by 7 bases, and 12 bases separated the two germline ends. The V gene's germline CDR1 is SNHLY and CDR2 FYNNEI. The CDR3 consists of 11 residues. The CDR3 region has the DNA TGTGCCAGCCGTCGGGGGTATGAGCAGTACTTC. Translation: CASRRGYEQYF.

The rearrangement joins TRBV2 to TRBJ1-4; D possibly corresponds to TRBD1 (5 bases). The CDR3 is 17 amino acids. The V gene lost 4 bases and the J gene lost 3 bases, with 18 bases spanning the gap. The germline V gene encodes CDR1 SNHLY and CDR2 FYNNEI. CDR3: CASSVSQGPVANEKLFF. The CDR3 DNA reads as TGTGCCAGCAGTGTCAGTCAGGGACCGGTAGCTAATGAAAAACTGTTTTTT.

J is TRBJ1-2 and V is TRBV27, with D possibly matching TRBD1 (5 bases). The CDR3 extends over 14 amino acids. Germline lookup yields CDR1 MNHEY and CDR2 SMNVEV (reference sequence). The V end lost 6 bases, the J end lost 5 bases, and 16 bases lay between the germline ends. Here the CDR3 DNA reads TGTGCCAGCAGACTACTCGGGGGTTCATATGGCTACACCTTC. It is translated as CASRLLGGSYGYTF.

This chain links TRBV18 with TRBJ2-1; D not resolved. Trimming took off 3 bases at V and 10 bases at J, with 16 bases between the two ends. The CDR3 contains 14 residues. Germline V lookup: CDR1 KGHSH, CDR2 LQKENI. The CDR3 is CASSPTAVVREQFF. The CDR3 DNA follows: TGTGCCAGCTCACCTACTGCTGTTGTGCGGGAGCAGTTCTTC.

J is TRBJ2-3 and V is TRBV5-6; D is perhaps TRBD1 (5 bases). CDR1 is SGHDT, CDR2 YYEEEE, per germline. V was clipped by 4 bases and J by 7 bases, with 19 bases between them. There are 15 residues in the CDR3. Here the CDR3 DNA reads TGTGCCAGCAGCCGCCCAGGGCTGGACCAATATACGCAGTATTTT. It codes for CASSRPGLDQYTQYF.

This chain uses TRBV11-2 with TRBJ2-5; D is uncertain. The CDR3 has 13 residues. Per the germline V gene, CDR1 is SGHAT and CDR2 is FQNNGV. The germline V and J ends were trimmed by 3 bases and 5 bases, with 10 bases remaining between them. The CDR3 DNA follows: TGTGCCAGCAGCTTTCGTCCCGGGGAGACCCAGTACTTC. Translated, it gives CASSFRPGETQYF.

In this sample, this clone turned up a few times. The chain couples TRBV28 to TRBJ2-7; maybe TRBD1 (5 bases). V dropped 6 bases and J dropped 5 bases, with 14 bases sitting between them. The germline gives CDR1 MDHEN, CDR2 SYDVKM. The CDR3 extends over 13 amino acids. The CDR3: CASSSILRDEQYF. CDR3 DNA sequence: TGTGCCAGCAGCTCCATCCTCAGGGACGAGCAGTACTTC.